This TCR beta chain was found in a study of T cells in Graves' hyperthyroidism and ophthalmopathy. Lactation, pregnancy, other autoimmune disease or uncontrolled infection excluded patients. Using over 8.5 ml of fresh peripheral blood, PBMCs were prepared. The CDR3 regions of TCR beta were amplified from RNA transcripts. The primer set for the first-round RT-PCR of the TCR CDR3 was HTBI. TCRdb independently ran MiXCR on the multiplex PCR reads; one entry per CDR3 protein. The sample has around 450,000 distinct CDR3 sequences, 15% to 19% seen once. Sequencing was done on a sample of blood. The TCR sequence derives from a woman between 18 and 29 years old with Graves' hyperthyroidism.

CDR3 region: CASNPRIRQGRNQPQHF. DNA for the CDR3: TGTGCCAGTAACCCCCGAATCCGACAGGGCCGGAATCAGCCCCAGCATTTT. This chain uses TRBV19 with TRBJ1-5; TRBD1 matches 7 bases. Germline values: CDR1 LNHDA, CDR2 SQIVND (reference sequence). The CDR3 extends over 17 amino acids. The V segment lost 7 bases and the J segment 4 bases; nucleotides outside the gene matches: 16.